Reported below is one T cell receptor (beta chain). This sample was included in a study of blood T cells in healthy people across ages. The CDR3 spans 14 residues. V was pared by 6 bases and J by 7 bases, with 8 bases of the junction left unmatched. Germline CDR1 is MNHEY and CDR2 is SVGAGI. The authors ran a second PCR of 7 to 11 cycles using a sample-barcoded 5' primer and a J-beta primer mix. One entry per CDR3 protein, called by TCRdb with MiXCR from the 5' RACE reads. The sample has over 550,000 distinct CDR3 sequences, under 30% seen once; the top ten hold approximately 14%. The rearrangement links TRBV6-5 to TRBJ2-1; TRBD1 matches at 8 bases. This clonotype originated in an elderly woman in good health. The sequencing sample was made of blood. The CDR3 coding sequence is TGTGCCAGCAGCCTCGGACAGGGAACGAATGAGCAGTTCTTC. Translating it yields CASSLGQGTNEQFF.